This record looks at one T cell receptor (beta chain) sequence and its context. The data originate from a study of blood T cell repertoires in COVID-19. The data were produced by immunoSEQ multiplex PCR, yet TCRdb's version contains in-frame clones alone and is incomplete. The table lists 250,000 or so clones, around 79% of them singletons, with more than 2.5% in the top ten. This CDR3 comprises 14 residues. V was pared by 1 base and J by 6 bases, with 13 bases between. CDR1 SQVTM and CDR2 ANQGSEA come from the germline V gene. V usage is TRBV29-1 and J usage is TRBJ2-1, with D possibly matching TRBD2 (6 bases). The sequenced sample was peripheral blood. The source is a woman older than 75 with acute or convalescent COVID-19. The CDR3 nucleotides read TGCAGCGTTGAAGGGGAGGTCTCGGTCAATGAGCAGTTCTTC. Its translation: CSVEGEVSVNEQFF.